This paragraph covers one T cell receptor beta chain sequence. Its specificity is not known. The table came from immunoSEQ multiplex PCR; TCRdb's copy has only in-frame clones and leaves some out. The sample records some 30,000 clones, more than 85% being singletons. These data belong to a study of T cell clonotyping in hematopoietic cell transplantation. Study-level results: After transplant, recipient diversity fell while pathologically expanded clonotypes grew through day 180. No sorting was done, leaving CD4 and CD8 contributions mixed.

V lost 4 bases to trimming and J lost 1 base, with 10 bases between them. This CDR3 spans 14 amino acids. The germline V gene has CDR1 MNHNS and CDR2 SASEGT. V is TRBV6-1 and J is TRBJ1-1; no reliable D call. The sequence was obtained from a female patient aged 45 to 65 who had an allogeneic stem cell transplant from a related donor, so the T cells may come from the graft donor. Some clones in this sample may be carry-over from other donors' samples. The specimen comprised PBMCs, sampled 100 days after allogeneic stem cell transplant. The CDR3 region is CASSGHSKNTEAFF. CDR3 bases: TGTGCCAGCAGTGGTCACAGTAAGAACACTGAAGCTTTCTTT.